Listed below are T cell receptor beta chains from one sample, sequenced in a study of cytomegalovirus exposure and HLA in healthy donors. The table came from immunoSEQ multiplex PCR; TCRdb's copy has only in-frame clones and leaves some out. The table lists almost 80,000 clones, about 68% of them singletons. The sequencing input was PBMCs. These receptor sequences come from a woman in her 50s in good health and CMV-seropositive. Each CDR3 is given with its conserved first and last residue. D genes are given only for firm matches. A clone size is listed for some rows: how often the clone was seen (once, few, many), or a class if it is expanded.

J: TRBJ2-1
V: TRBV7-7
D: .
size: .
CDR3: CASSLDVYSNEQFF
DNA: TGTGCTAGCAGCCTAGATGTGTATTCCAATGAGCAGTTCTTC

J: TRBJ2-5
V: TRBV10-3
D: TRBD2
size: .
CDR3: CAIKATSVPSETQYF
DNA: TGTGCCATCAAAGCTACTAGCGTCCCATCCGAGACCCAGTACTTC

J: TRBJ1-5
V: TRBV6-5
D: TRBD1
size: .
CDR3: CASSSNRGNQPQHF
DNA: TGTGCCAGCAGCTCCAACAGGGGTAATCAGCCCCAGCATTTT

J: TRBJ2-1
V: TRBV13
D: .
size: few
CDR3: CASSLGLPQEQFF
DNA: TGTGCCAGCAGCTTAGGACTCCCCCAAGAGCAGTTCTTC

J: TRBJ2-3
V: TRBV5-5
D: TRBD1
size: .
CDR3: CASSTTGGGGTQYF
DNA: TGTGCCAGCAGCACGACAGGGGGCGGAGGTACGCAGTATTTT

J: TRBJ1-2
V: TRBV27
D: .
size: few
CDR3: CASTNRRGASGYTF
DNA: TGTGCCAGCACCAATAGGCGGGGGGCAAGTGGCTACACCTTC

J: TRBJ1-1
V: TRBV28
D: TRBD1
size: .
CDR3: CASSPGQANTEAFF
DNA: TGTGCCAGCAGTCCGGGACAGGCGAACACTGAAGCTTTCTTT

J: TRBJ2-3
V: TRBV2
D: .
size: few
CDR3: CAIRGGFDTQYF
DNA: TGTGCCATCCGGGGAGGTTTTGATACGCAGTATTTT

J: TRBJ1-1
V: TRBV18
D: TRBD1
size: .
CDR3: CASSTYGTGENTEAFF
DNA: TGTGCCAGCTCAACTTACGGGACAGGGGAGAACACTGAAGCTTTCTTT

J: TRBJ1-6
V: TRBV19
D: .
size: .
CDR3: CASTGEGRYNSPLHF
DNA: TGTGCCAGTACGGGGGAGGGACGGTATAATTCACCCCTCCACTTT

J: TRBJ2-7
V: TRBV5-4
D: .
size: few
CDR3: CASSLDQSSSYEQYF
DNA: TGTGCCAGCAGCTTGGACCAATCGAGCTCCTACGAGCAGTACTTC

J: TRBJ1-2
V: TRBV12-5
D: .
size: few
CDR3: CASGSLLRGYTF
DNA: TGTGCTAGTGGTTCACTCCTACGTGGCTACACCTTC

J: TRBJ2-3
V: TRBV11-3
D: .
size: few
CDR3: CASSLQGYATDTQYF
DNA: TGTGCCAGCAGCTTACAGGGATACGCGACAGATACGCAGTATTTT

J: TRBJ1-5
V: TRBV11-2
D: .
size: few
CDR3: CASSSEGVGYQPQHF
DNA: TGTGCCAGCAGCTCCGAGGGGGTGGGGTATCAGCCCCAGCATTTT

J: TRBJ2-3
V: TRBV7-7
D: .
size: few
CDR3: CASSFGRAGADTQYF
DNA: TGTGCCAGCAGCTTCGGAAGAGCGGGCGCAGATACGCAGTATTTT

J: TRBJ1-2
V: TRBV6-5
D: .
size: once
CDR3: CASSLRQGYGYTF
DNA: TGTGCCAGCAGTTTAAGGCAGGGCTATGGCTACACCTTC

J: TRBJ1-1
V: TRBV5-6
D: .
size: .
CDR3: CASTSSAQGGTEAFF
DNA: TGTGCCAGCACCTCCTCGGCCCAGGGTGGTACTGAAGCTTTCTTT

J: TRBJ2-7
V: TRBV6-1
D: TRBD2
size: .
CDR3: CATRASGDYEQYF
DNA: TGTGCCACCCGGGCTAGCGGTGACTACGAGCAGTACTTC

J: TRBJ1-5
V: TRBV12-5
D: TRBD1
size: once
CDR3: CASGLVLGQGRNQPQHF
DNA: TGTGCTAGTGGTTTGGTACTGGGACAGGGACGCAATCAGCCCCAGCATTTT

J: TRBJ1-2
V: TRBV13
D: TRBD1
size: few
CDR3: CASSLLGTADNYGYTF
DNA: TGTGCCAGCAGCCTCCTAGGGACAGCAGATAACTATGGCTACACCTTC

J: TRBJ1-6
V: TRBV5-4
D: .
size: .
CDR3: CASSLAWGGGNSPLHF
DNA: TGTGCCAGCAGCTTGGCGTGGGGGGGAGGCAATTCACCCCTCCACTTT

J: TRBJ1-1
V: TRBV28
D: TRBD1
size: .
CDR3: CASSPLGQGNMNTEAFF
DNA: TGTGCCAGCAGTCCCCTGGGACAGGGGAATATGAACACTGAAGCTTTCTTT

J: TRBJ2-5
V: TRBV7-9
D: .
size: .
CDR3: CSSSLEEETQYF
DNA: TGTTCCAGCAGCTTAGAGGAGGAGACCCAGTACTTC

J: TRBJ2-5
V: TRBV7-9
D: TRBD1
size: .
CDR3: CASSLDRGAQYF
DNA: TGTGCCAGCAGCTTAGACAGGGGGGCCCAGTACTTC

J: TRBJ1-5
V: TRBV10-3
D: .
size: .
CDR3: CAISEGQVSEPQHF
DNA: TGTGCCATCAGTGAGGGGCAGGTGAGTGAGCCCCAGCATTTT

J: TRBJ2-6
V: TRBV19
D: .
size: few
CDR3: CATSRRGEVGSGANVLTF
DNA: TGTGCCACCTCTCGTAGGGGTGAAGTAGGCTCTGGGGCCAACGTCCTGACTTTC

J: TRBJ1-2
V: TRBV7-8
D: .
size: few
CDR3: CASSQLGGQYNYGYTF
DNA: TGTGCCAGCAGCCAGCTTGGAGGGCAATATAACTATGGCTACACCTTC

J: TRBJ1-1
V: TRBV11-1
D: TRBD1
size: .
CDR3: CASSSAAGTEPLGAFF
DNA: TGTGCCAGCAGCTCAGCTGCCGGGACAGAGCCCTTAGGAGCTTTCTTT

J: TRBJ2-5
V: TRBV5-1
D: .
size: .
CDR3: CASSSGERETQYF
DNA: TGCGCCAGCAGCTCAGGGGAGCGGGAGACCCAGTACTTC

J: TRBJ1-6
V: TRBV25-1
D: TRBD1
size: few
CDR3: CASRDRFNSPLHF
DNA: TGTGCCAGCAGGGACAGGTTTAATTCACCCCTCCACTTT

J: TRBJ1-1
V: TRBV5-5
D: .
size: few
CDR3: CASSLRREAFF
DNA: TGTGCCAGCAGCTTGAGGAGAGAAGCTTTCTTT

J: TRBJ2-5
V: TRBV9
D: TRBD2
size: .
CDR3: CASSAGGRQETQYF
DNA: TGTGCCAGCAGCGCGGGGGGGCGCCAAGAGACCCAGTACTTC

J: TRBJ2-5
V: TRBV7-9
D: TRBD1
size: .
CDR3: CASSLTTGEETQYF
DNA: TGTGCCAGCAGCTTAACTACAGGGGAAGAGACCCAGTACTTC

J: TRBJ2-7
V: TRBV11-2
D: .
size: .
CDR3: CASSRIITPYEQYF
DNA: TGTGCCAGCAGCCGCATCATCACTCCCTACGAGCAGTACTTC